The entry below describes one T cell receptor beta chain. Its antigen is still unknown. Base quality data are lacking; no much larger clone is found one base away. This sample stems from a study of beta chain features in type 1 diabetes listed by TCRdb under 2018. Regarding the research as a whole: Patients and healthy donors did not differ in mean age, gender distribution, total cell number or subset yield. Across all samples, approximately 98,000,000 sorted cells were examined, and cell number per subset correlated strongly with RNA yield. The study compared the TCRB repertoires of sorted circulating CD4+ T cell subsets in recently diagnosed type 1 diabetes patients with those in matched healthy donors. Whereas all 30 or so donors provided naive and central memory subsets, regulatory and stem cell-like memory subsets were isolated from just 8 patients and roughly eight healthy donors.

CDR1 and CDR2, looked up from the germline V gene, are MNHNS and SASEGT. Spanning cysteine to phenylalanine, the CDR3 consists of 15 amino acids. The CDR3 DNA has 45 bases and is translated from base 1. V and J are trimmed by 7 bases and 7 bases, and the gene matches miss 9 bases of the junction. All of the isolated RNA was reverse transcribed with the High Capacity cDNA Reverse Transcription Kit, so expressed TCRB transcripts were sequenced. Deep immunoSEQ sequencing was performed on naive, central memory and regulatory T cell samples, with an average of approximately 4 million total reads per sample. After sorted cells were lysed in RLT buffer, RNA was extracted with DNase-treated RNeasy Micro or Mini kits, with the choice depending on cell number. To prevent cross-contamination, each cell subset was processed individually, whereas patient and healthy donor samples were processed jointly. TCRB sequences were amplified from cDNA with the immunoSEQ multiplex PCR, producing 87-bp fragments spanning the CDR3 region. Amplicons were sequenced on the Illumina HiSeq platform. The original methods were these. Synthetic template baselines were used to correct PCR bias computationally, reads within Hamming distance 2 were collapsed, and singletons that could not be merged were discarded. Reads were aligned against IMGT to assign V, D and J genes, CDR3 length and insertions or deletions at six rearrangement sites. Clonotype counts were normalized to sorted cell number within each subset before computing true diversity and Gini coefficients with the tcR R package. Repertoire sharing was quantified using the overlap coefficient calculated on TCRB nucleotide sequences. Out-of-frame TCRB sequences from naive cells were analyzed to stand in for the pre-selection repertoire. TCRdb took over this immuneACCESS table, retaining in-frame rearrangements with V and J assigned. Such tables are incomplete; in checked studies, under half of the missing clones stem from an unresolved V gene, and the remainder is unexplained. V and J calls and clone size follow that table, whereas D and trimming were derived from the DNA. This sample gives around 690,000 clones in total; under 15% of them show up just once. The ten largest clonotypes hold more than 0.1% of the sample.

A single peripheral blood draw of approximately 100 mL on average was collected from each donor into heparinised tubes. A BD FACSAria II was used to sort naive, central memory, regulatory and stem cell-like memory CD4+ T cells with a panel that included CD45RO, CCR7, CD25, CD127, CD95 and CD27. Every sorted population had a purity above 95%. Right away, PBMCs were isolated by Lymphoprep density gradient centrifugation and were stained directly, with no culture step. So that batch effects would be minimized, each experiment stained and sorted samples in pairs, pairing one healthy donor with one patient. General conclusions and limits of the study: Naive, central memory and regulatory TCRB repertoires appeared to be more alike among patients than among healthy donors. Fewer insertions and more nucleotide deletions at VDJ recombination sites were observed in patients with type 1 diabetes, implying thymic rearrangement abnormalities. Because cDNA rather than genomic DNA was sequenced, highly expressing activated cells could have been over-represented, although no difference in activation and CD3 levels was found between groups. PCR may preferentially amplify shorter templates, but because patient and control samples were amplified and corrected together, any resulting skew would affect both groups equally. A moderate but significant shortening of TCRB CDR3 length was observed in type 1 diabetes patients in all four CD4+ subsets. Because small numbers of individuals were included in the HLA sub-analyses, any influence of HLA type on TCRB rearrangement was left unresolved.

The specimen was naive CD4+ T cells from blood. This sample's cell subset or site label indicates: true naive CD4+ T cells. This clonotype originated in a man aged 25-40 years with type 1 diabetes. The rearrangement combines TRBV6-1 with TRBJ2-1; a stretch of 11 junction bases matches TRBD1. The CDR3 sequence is CASTDRGTGGNEQFF. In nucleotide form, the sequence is TGTGCCAGCACCGACCGGGGGACAGGGGGTAATGAGCAGTTCTTC.